This T cell receptor beta chain was recorded in a study of neurological immune-mediated disorders. The study built unsorted libraries from 2 million PBMCs kept at -80 C. The germline V and J ends were trimmed by 9 bases and 0 bases, with 18 bases remaining between them. The length of the CDR3 is 16 residues. CDR1 and CDR2 from the germline V gene are SGHVS and FNYEAQ. It was by 5'RACE with 10-nucleotide random UMIs that the cDNA was made. TCRdb called the 5' RACE reads again in MiXCR, with one record for every CDR3 protein. Of tens of thousands of distinct CDR3 sequences in the sample, more than 15% were seen once.

This sequence joins TRBV7-6 and TRBJ1-3; D gene uncertain. Sequencing used PBMCs. This TCR was sampled from a woman aged 40-49 years in good health. CDR3 sequence (DNA): TGTGCCAGTAATCCCAACGCGCACATCTCTGGAAACACCATATATTTT. It specifies CASNPNAHISGNTIYF.